This is a list of T cell receptor beta chains from one sample in a study of T cells in localized non-small cell lung cancer. Here immunoSEQ multiplex PCR was the method, and the copy in TCRdb shows in-frame clones only, minus some. The sample comprises fewer than 40,000 clones, less than 80% of which are singletons, and roughly two fifths rests with the top ten. The specimen comprised peripheral blood, sampled before any cancer treatment. The origin of the receptors is a male donor aged 60 or over with stage II squamous cell lung carcinoma. Each CDR3 is given with its conserved first and last residue. The D gene is left open where the match is weak. Clone size appears in some rows only: once, few, many, or a class for an expanded clone.

NA,TRBJ1-3,TRBV6-5,NA,CASSYGAGSSGNTIYF,TGTGCCAGCAGTTACGGGGCAGGGAGTTCTGGAAACACCATATATTTT
NA,TRBJ2-7,TRBV7-9,NA,CASSSVNYRAHEQYF,TGTGCCAGCAGCTCGGTAAACTACAGGGCCCACGAGCAGTACTTC
once,TRBJ2-3,TRBV5-4,TRBD1,CASSITGTGFQDTQYF,TGTGCCAGCAGCATTACCGGGACAGGGTTTCAAGATACGCAGTATTTT
NA,TRBJ2-1,TRBV4-2,TRBD2,CASSQASGGGNNEQFF,TGTGCCAGCAGCCAAGCTAGCGGGGGGGGGAACAATGAGCAGTTCTTC
NA,TRBJ1-5,TRBV19,NA,CASSMLADKALNQPQHF,TGTGCCAGTAGTATGCTTGCGGACAAAGCCTTGAATCAGCCCCAGCATTTT
once,TRBJ2-3,TRBV7-8,TRBD2,CASSPSGSTTDTQYF,TGTGCCAGCAGCCCTAGCGGGTCCACCACAGATACGCAGTATTTT
NA,TRBJ2-6,TRBV7-8,NA,CASSLGRRGRGSGANVLTF,TGTGCCAGCAGCTTAGGTCGTAGAGGACGCGGCTCTGGGGCCAACGTCCTGACTTTC
NA,TRBJ2-1,TRBV30,NA,CAWSVGAPREQFF,TGTGCCTGGAGTGTTGGGGCTCCACGTGAGCAGTTCTTC
NA,TRBJ2-2,TRBV2,NA,CASSEDSKTGELFF,TGTGCCAGCAGTGAAGACTCAAAAACCGGGGAGCTGTTTTTT
NA,TRBJ2-4,TRBV28,TRBD1,CASSVGGRNDIQYF,TGTGCCAGCAGTGTAGGGGGCAGGAACGACATTCAGTACTTC
NA,TRBJ2-1,TRBV18,NA,CASSLSSADNEQFF,TGTGCCAGCTCACTGTCGTCAGCGGACAATGAGCAGTTCTTC
NA,TRBJ2-3,TRBV2,NA,CASSRADTQYF,TGTGCCAGCAGCCGGGCAGATACGCAGTATTTT
NA,TRBJ2-5,TRBV18,NA,CASSPGGGGETQYF,TGTGCCAGCTCACCAGGCGGAGGAGGTGAGACCCAGTACTTC
NA,TRBJ1-4,TRBV9,NA,CASSVDWNEKLFF,TGTGCCAGCAGCGTAGATTGGAATGAAAAACTGTTTTTT
NA,TRBJ1-2,TRBV5-6,NA,CASSLGDYGYTF,TGTGCCAGCAGCTTGGGGGACTATGGCTACACCTTC
NA,TRBJ1-6,TRBV28,TRBD1,CASFGTGVWPLHF,TGTGCCAGTTTCGGGACAGGGGTTTGGCCCCTCCACTTT
NA,TRBJ2-7,TRBV12-5,NA,CASGPQGWGSEQYF,TGTGCTAGTGGTCCCCAGGGTTGGGGGTCCGAGCAGTACTTC
NA,TRBJ2-3,TRBV4-2,NA,CASSQDRISGDATDTQYF,TGTGCCAGCAGCCAAGATCGGATTTCGGGGGACGCCACAGATACGCAGTATTTT
NA,TRBJ2-2,TRBV5-6,TRBD2,CASSALEREATGELFF,TGTGCCAGCAGCGCCCTTGAGCGGGAGGCCACCGGGGAGCTGTTTTTT
NA,TRBJ2-1,TRBV9,TRBD2,CASSLNSGGLINEQFF,TGTGCCAGCAGCTTAAATAGCGGGGGGTTGATCAATGAGCAGTTCTTC
NA,TRBJ2-3,TRBV5-1,TRBD1,CASSSQDRGLATDTQYF,TGCGCCAGCAGCTCCCAAGACAGGGGGCTGGCCACAGATACGCAGTATTTT
NA,TRBJ2-1,TRBV1,NA,CTSSQGRTDSYNEQFF,TGCACCAGCAGCCAAGGCCGGACAGATTCCTACAATGAGCAGTTCTTC
NA,TRBJ2-4,TRBV10-3,NA,CAISVMDGNIQYF,TGTGCCATCAGTGTGATGGACGGGAACATTCAGTACTTC